This note documents a single TCR beta chain sequence. The CDR3 contains 12 residues. V lost 3 bases and J lost 6; bases outside the gene matches: 1. Germline assignment: CDR1 SGHRS and CDR2 YFSETQ. Sequencing was performed on unsorted PBMC DNA using ten immunoSEQ deep assay plates. Libraries were prepared by immunoSEQ multiplex PCR; TCRdb keeps only in-frame clonotypes and omits some of them. The table includes more than 450,000 clones, roughly 78% detected once. The sample comes from a study of shared clonotypes between healthy human individuals. HIV-negative, healthy adults without recent acute infections or vaccinations were the donors. All donors were Caucasian adults living in Nashville, Tennessee. Researchers drew on tens of millions of PBMCs for genomic DNA from unsorted samples.

The source is a woman in her thirties or forties in good health. Some clones in this sample may be carry-over from other donors' samples. V is TRBV5-1 and J is TRBJ1-2; 8 bases line up with TRBD1. The specimen was PBMCs. CDR3 residues: CASSSGGDGYTF. The CDR3, as DNA: TGCGCCAGCAGCTCAGGGGGCGATGGCTACACCTTC.